This entry concerns a single T cell receptor (beta chain). This clone has only one observation. The antigen it binds to is not known. No much larger clone is present one base from it, and per-base qualities are unavailable. Each collaborating institution followed its own protocols to collect whole blood in K2EDTA tubes. For TCRbeta analysis, collaborators shipped samples as frozen whole blood, isolated PBMCs, or DNA extracted from either of those sample types. These data come from a study of blood T cell repertoires in COVID-19 (dated by TCRdb to the early 2020s). Broadly, across the study: The collaborator samples originated in the United States, Italy and Spain and spanned the acute and convalescent phases of COVID-19. The prospective study material was composed of cDNA or gDNA derived from T cells, B-cell-depleted T cells, or PBMCs. Deeply sampled blood TCRbeta repertoires from subjects exposed to, actively infected with, or recovered from COVID-19 were included in the dataset. The repertoires were released in a freely available public database meant as a resource for research on the immune response to SARS-CoV-2. Samples were obtained from the ongoing ImmuneRACE study (first 160 participants) and from approximately 1,200 subjects provided by 6 global collaborators. Nearly every sample came with metadata listing a de-identified subject ID, COVID-19 status, age in years and sex. Where available, HLA class I and class II types were taken from metadata supplied by the sample provider and were not determined by assay-based typing. Broader findings and caveats from the paper: The amount of clinical and demographic metadata varied by source and participant and was provided uncurated.

CDR1 MDHEN and CDR2 SYDVKM are derived from the germline V gene. From its cysteine to its phenylalanine, the CDR3 spans 15 amino acids. The read is trimmed to its CDR3 DNA, 45 bases read in frame from base 1. V is pruned by 5 bases and J by 9 bases, leaving 12 bases of the junction without a gene match. The immunoSEQ Assay, a bias-controlled multiplex PCR, was used to amplify TCRbeta CDR3 regions from genomic DNA. On the authors' methods: The number of nucleated cells in each sample was estimated by amplification of reference gene primers within the assay. Sequence reads were collapsed and filtered to measure the absolute abundance of every unique TCRbeta CDR3 rearrangement. For each sample, productive Simpson clonality was calculated by taking the square root of Simpson's diversity index across productive rearrangements. The immuneACCESS repertoire file appears here via TCRdb, limited to in-frame rearrangements. These files lack a portion of the clones; in checked studies, under half of the deficit traces to unresolved V genes, and the cause of the others is not known. V and J calls and clone size are copied from that table; D and trimming were computed from the DNA. This sample is represented by hundreds of thousands of clones; 82% of them were singletons. The ten largest clones add up to approximately 4% of the sample.

This clonotype was obtained from a woman of 80 years or more with acute or convalescent COVID-19. Sequenced input: peripheral blood. The rearrangement combines TRBV28 with TRBJ2-1, and TRBD2 matches 8 of the central bases. The CDR3 amino acid sequence is: CASSPSPGGAGEQFF. The nucleotide sequence is TGTGCCAGCAGTCCCTCGCCGGGGGGGGCAGGTGAGCAGTTCTTC.